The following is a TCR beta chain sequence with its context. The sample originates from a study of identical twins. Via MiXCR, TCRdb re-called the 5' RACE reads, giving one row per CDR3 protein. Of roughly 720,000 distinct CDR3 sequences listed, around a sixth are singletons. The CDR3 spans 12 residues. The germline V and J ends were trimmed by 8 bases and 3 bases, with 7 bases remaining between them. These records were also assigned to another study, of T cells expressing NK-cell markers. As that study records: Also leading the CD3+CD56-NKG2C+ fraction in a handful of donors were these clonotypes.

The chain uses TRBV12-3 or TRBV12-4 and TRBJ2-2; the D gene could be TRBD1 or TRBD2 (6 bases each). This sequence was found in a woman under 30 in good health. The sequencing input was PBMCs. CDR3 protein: CASGGHTGELFF. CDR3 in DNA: TGTGCCAGCGGGGGGCACACCGGGGAGCTGTTTTTT.